Reported below is one T cell receptor (beta chain). What it binds is unknown. Data came from immunoSEQ multiplex PCR; TCRdb stores just in-frame clones and leaves some out. The table lists more than 85,000 clones, around 90% of them singletons. This entry belongs to a study of siplizumab effects on memory and regulatory T cells. Study-level results: Naive or memory phenotype was unassignable for roughly 80-95% of proliferating CD4+ or CD8+ clones.

V was shortened by 8 bases and J by 0 bases, with 17 bases between the two germline ends. Germline V gene data show CDR1 as LNHNV and CDR2 as YYDKDF (reference sequence). This CDR3 is built from 16 residues. The V call is TRBV15, the J call TRBJ2-1; no clear D. Sequenced: CD4+ T cells sorted from blood. The source of this sequence is a human donor in good health. The CDR3 bases are TGTGCCACCGACCCCGGGCTCCGAGGCTCCTACAATGAGCAGTTCTTC. This gives the protein CATDPGLRGSYNEQFF.